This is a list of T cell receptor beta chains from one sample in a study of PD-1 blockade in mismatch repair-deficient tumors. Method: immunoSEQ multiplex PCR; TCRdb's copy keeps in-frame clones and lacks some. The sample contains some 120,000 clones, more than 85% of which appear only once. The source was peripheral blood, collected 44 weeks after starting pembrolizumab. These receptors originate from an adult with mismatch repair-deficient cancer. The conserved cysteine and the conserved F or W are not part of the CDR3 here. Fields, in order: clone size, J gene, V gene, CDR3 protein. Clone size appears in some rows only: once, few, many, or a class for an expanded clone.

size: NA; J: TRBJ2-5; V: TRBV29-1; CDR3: SATDREGLGETQY
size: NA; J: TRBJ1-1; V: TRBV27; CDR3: ASRGTANTEAF
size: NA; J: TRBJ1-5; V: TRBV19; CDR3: ASSPRRGEIQH
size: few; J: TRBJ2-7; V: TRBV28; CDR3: ASSPDYEQY
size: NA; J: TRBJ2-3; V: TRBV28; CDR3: ASSLKTGGLEDTQY
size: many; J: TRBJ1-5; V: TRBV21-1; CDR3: ASSKGQPQH
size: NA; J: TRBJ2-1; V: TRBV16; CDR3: ASSQSTGFEQF
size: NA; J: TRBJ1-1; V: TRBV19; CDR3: ASSENTEAF
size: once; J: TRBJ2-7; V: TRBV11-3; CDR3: ASSWDRHYEQY
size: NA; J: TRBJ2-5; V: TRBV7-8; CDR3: ASSWSPDQETQY
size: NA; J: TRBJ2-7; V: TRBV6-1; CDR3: ASSRGLPIYEQY
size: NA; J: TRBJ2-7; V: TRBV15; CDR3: ATSRDRGRSYEQY
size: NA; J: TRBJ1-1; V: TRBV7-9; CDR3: ASRAVTEAF
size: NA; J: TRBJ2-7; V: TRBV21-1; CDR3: ASSKVGRREPVEQY
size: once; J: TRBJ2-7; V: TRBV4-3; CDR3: ASSQTRDRFYEQY
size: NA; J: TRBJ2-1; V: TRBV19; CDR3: ASSISSGRVNEQF
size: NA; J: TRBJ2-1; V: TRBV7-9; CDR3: ASSSAVREQF
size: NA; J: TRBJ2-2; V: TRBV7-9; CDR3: ASSLLQLNTGELF
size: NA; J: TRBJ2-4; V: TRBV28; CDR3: ASRGQGKNIQY
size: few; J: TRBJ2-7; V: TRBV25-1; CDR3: ASSECDRQYEQY
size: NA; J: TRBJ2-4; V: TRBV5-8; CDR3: ASSWERALNIQY
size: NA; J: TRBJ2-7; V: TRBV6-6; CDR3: ASRPLGTVYEQY